The entry below describes one T cell receptor (beta chain). The data stem from a study of blood T cell repertoires in COVID-19. Study overall: In each case, the material was cDNA or gDNA derived from T cells, B-cell-depleted T cells, or PBMCs.

Grouping used clinical history reported by participants in a survey and questionnaire. In the source study's methods: Using reference gene primer amplification, nucleated cell counts were estimated. Only in-frame clones appear in the TCRdb table, and some are missing; sequencing was by immunoSEQ multiplex PCR. The V and J calls and clone size come from that table; D and trimming were worked out from the DNA. The table lists approximately 300,000 clones, around 90% of them singletons. Germline CDR1 MNHEY, CDR2 SVGAGI. V was trimmed by 0 bases and J by 6 bases, leaving 11 bases between them. CDR3 size: 14 residues.

The material sequenced was PBMCs or T cells enriched from blood (not recorded which). The TCR was taken from a woman under 40 who had recovered from COVID-19. The rearrangement joins TRBV6-5 to TRBJ1-2; perhaps TRBD1 as D (5 bases). The CDR3 region has the DNA TGTGCCAGCAGTTACTCGGGCAGGGCGGATGGCTACACCTTC. Its translation is CASSYSGRADGYTF.